The 6 T cell receptor beta chains reported below all come from one sample, sequenced in a study of cytomegalovirus exposure and HLA in healthy donors. 60 Vbeta and 13 Jbeta primers were used in PCR. Repertoires were generated with immunoSEQ multiplex PCR, while TCRdb's copy carries only in-frame clones and drops some. The table records about 59,000 clones, roughly 80% of them present only once. Sequencing was performed on PBMCs. The receptors were sampled from a middle-aged man in good health and CMV-seronegative.

This clone has just a few counts. The chain combines TRBV19 with TRBJ1-5; D is uncertain. CDR3 length: 15 residues. The germline gives CDR1 LNHDA, CDR2 SQIVND (reference sequence). Trimming removed 7 bases at V and 0 bases at J, with 13 bases between. Written as DNA, the CDR3 is TGTGCCAGTACCATCGGCGGAAATAGCAATCAGCCCCAGCATTTT. Its translation: CASTIGGNSNQPQHF.

This clone was seen a single time. This chain joins TRBV7-9 and TRBJ1-2; TRBD1 aligns across 7 bases. The V and J ends lost 2 bases and 8 bases, in that order; junction bases with no gene match: 8. Germline V gives CDR1 SEHNR, CDR2 FQNEAQ (reference sequence). The CDR3 contains 14 residues. The CDR3 here is CASSLSLGGRGYTF. CDR3 DNA sequence: TGTGCCAGCAGCTTAAGTTTAGGGGGCCGGGGCTACACCTTC.

This chain uses TRBV4-3 with TRBJ1-2; D is undetermined. The CDR3 runs 19 residues. Germline V CDR1 and CDR2: LGHNA, YSLEER. The V end was cut by 1 base, the J end by 0 bases, with 21 bases between. The CDR3, as DNA: TGCGCCAGCAGCCAAGGGATAAGGTGGAGGGAGGAGCCTAACTATGGCTACACCTTC. Protein: CASSQGIRWREEPNYGYTF.

This chain connects TRBV7-9 to TRBJ1-1, with D possibly being TRBD1 (5 bases). The CDR3 length is 15 residues. V was cut by 5 bases and J by 0 bases, with 13 bases left in between. Germline V lookup: CDR1 SEHNR, CDR2 FQNEAQ (reference sequence). CDR3 nucleotide sequence: TGTGCCAGCAGCCCAATGGGGCCCTTGAACACTGAAGCTTTCTTT. It specifies CASSPMGPLNTEAFF.

This clone showed up just once. The chain uses TRBV11-3 and TRBJ2-1; D call uncertain. Germline V gene sequence: CDR1 SGHNT, CDR2 YENEEA. This CDR3 has 16 amino acids. Trimming removed 4 bases at V and 0 bases at J, with 13 bases between. The CDR3 here is CASSSSIRSSYNEQFF. In DNA form, the CDR3 reads TGTGCCAGCAGCTCGTCCATAAGGAGCTCCTACAATGAGCAGTTCTTC.

The CDR3 DNA is TGTGCCAGCAGGGATTTTAGACTAGCGGGGGTGGCAGATACGCAGTATTTT. Amino acid sequence: CASRDFRLAGVADTQYF. V usage is TRBV2 and J usage is TRBJ2-3; 12 nucleotides align to TRBD2. The V and J ends lost 6 bases and 4 bases, in that order; junction bases with no gene match: 11. Germline CDR1 and CDR2: SNHLY and FYNNEI. This CDR3 is 17 amino acids long.